Included here is one T cell receptor beta chain sequence, with context. The data originate from a study of blood T cell repertoires in COVID-19. CDR1 and CDR2 (germline): SGHNT, YYREEE (reference sequence). Between the trimmed V and J ends, which lost 0 bases and 5 bases, there was a span of 11 bases. The length of the CDR3 is 14 residues. TCRdb's copy holds only in-frame clones and misses some; the assay was immunoSEQ multiplex PCR. The sample includes hundreds of thousands of clones, roughly 89% seen only once; the top ten take roughly 4.3%. Sequenced input: peripheral blood. The source of this sequence is a woman aged 25 to 39 with acute or convalescent COVID-19. The gene calls are TRBV5-4 and TRBJ2-5, with a weak D call TRBD2 (6 bases). The CDR3 spells CASSLASRGETQYF. The CDR3 nucleotides are TGTGCCAGCAGCTTGGCCTCCCGGGGGGAGACCCAGTACTTC.